The 32 T cell receptor beta chains listed next were all sequenced from one sample in a study of blood T cell repertoires in COVID-19. Profiled with immunoSEQ multiplex PCR; TCRdb holds only in-frame clones, not every one. Of about 200,000 clones listed, almost 85% are singletons. The sample taken for sequencing was peripheral blood. These receptors were collected from a woman in her 50s with active or convalescent COVID-19.

The chain is built from TRBV6-5 and TRBJ1-1, with 7 bases matching TRBD1. Trimming cost V 0 bases and J 4 bases; bases outside gene matches: 5. CDR1 MNHEY and CDR2 SVGAGI come from the germline V gene. The CDR3 extends over 15 amino acids. The chain's CDR3 is CASSYSSGGGTEAFF. The CDR3 DNA is TGTGCCAGCAGTTACTCGTCAGGGGGTGGCACTGAAGCTTTCTTT.

The CDR3 region is CASSPRQGAPNYEQYF. CDR3 coding DNA: TGTGCCAGCTCACCACGGCAGGGGGCACCCAACTACGAGCAGTACTTC. The chain carries TRBV18 and TRBJ2-7, with 8 bases fitting TRBD1. Per germline, CDR1 KGHSH and CDR2 LQKENI. The CDR3 is made up of 16 amino acids. With 1 base clipped from V and 3 bases from J, the junction kept 8 bases outside the gene matches. The full variable domain, its missing parts supplied by reference TRBV18 and TRBJ2-7, is NAGVMQNPRHLVRRRGQEARLRCSPMKGHSHVYWYRQLPEEGLKFMVYLQKENIIDESGMPKERFSAEFPKEGPSILRIQQVVRGDSAAYFCASSPRQGAPNYEQYFGPGTRLTVT.

V is TRBV2 and J is TRBJ1-3; D not certain. Germline V lookup: CDR1 SNHLY, CDR2 FYNNEI. The CDR3 loop spans 13 amino acids. The V end lost 7 bases, the J end lost 3 bases, and 10 bases lay between the germline ends. The CDR3 DNA is TGTGCCAGCACTAAAGGAGTTGGAAACACCATATATTTT. This codes for CASTKGVGNTIYF.

The gene calls are TRBV7-2 and TRBJ2-7; the match to TRBD1 covers 10 bases. The germline CDR1 and CDR2 sequences are SGHTA and FQGNSA. V trimming: 4 bases; J trimming: 9 bases; junction bases outside the gene matches: 6. The CDR3 consists of 13 residues. CDR3 loop: CASSYGTGAAQYV. The CDR3 nucleotides read TGTGCCAGCAGCTACGGGACAGGGGCGGCGCAGTACGTC.

The J gene is TRBJ2-5, the V gene TRBV5-6, with 10 bases identical to TRBD1. Per the germline V gene, CDR1 is SGHDT and CDR2 is YYEEEE. V lost 2 bases, J lost 2 bases, and 6 bases stayed unmatched. The CDR3 totals 16 residues. Here the CDR3 DNA reads TGTGCCAGCAGCTTCATCCCGGGACAGGGGCAAGAGACCCAGTACTTC. Amino acid sequence: CASSFIPGQGQETQYF.

Here the CDR3 reads CASSFQPGETYEQYF. The CDR3 nucleotides are TGCGCCAGCAGCTTCCAACCGGGTGAAACCTACGAGCAGTACTTC. The genes are TRBV5-1 and TRBJ2-7; D gene uncertain. CDR1 is SGHRS, CDR2 YFSETQ, per germline. Between the trimmed V and J ends, which lost 2 bases and 2 bases, there was a span of 14 bases. The CDR3 contains 15 residues.

The rearrangement joins TRBV18 to TRBJ1-1; 7 nucleotides agree with TRBD1. This CDR3 has 16 amino acids. The germline V gene has CDR1 KGHSH and CDR2 LQKENI. V lost 3 bases to trimming and J lost 0 bases; unmatched junction nucleotides: 7. This CDR3 reads CASSPLRQGVNTEAFF. The CDR3 DNA sequence: TGTGCCAGCTCACCGTTGAGACAGGGAGTGAACACTGAAGCTTTCTTT.

The rearrangement uses TRBV28 and TRBJ2-7; D possibly corresponds to TRBD1 (5 bases). The CDR3 is 12 amino acids. CDR1 MDHEN and CDR2 SYDVKM come from the germline V gene. Trimming removed 8 bases from V and 7 bases from J, with 15 bases in between. The CDR3 region has the DNA TGTGCCAGCGGGGCAGGGTTCGGTGAGCAGTACGTC. Translation gives CASGAGFGEQYV.

The genes are TRBV3-1 (or the pseudogene TRBV3-2) and TRBJ2-3; 10 bases are a match to TRBD1. The CDR3 has 18 residues. Per germline, CDR1 LGHDT and CDR2 YNNKEL (reference sequence). V shed 4 bases, J shed 3 bases, and the junction held 13 bases outside the gene matches. The CDR3 coding sequence is TGTGCCAGCAGCCGGGGAGTCCGGGACAGGGGAACGACAGATACGCAGTATTTT. This encodes CASSRGVRDRGTTDTQYF.

The chain recombines TRBV13 with TRBJ2-3; D is uncertain. Germline V gene data show CDR1 as PRHDT and CDR2 as FYEKMQ (reference sequence). Trimming took off 6 bases at V and 6 bases at J, with 19 bases between the two ends. This CDR3 is built from 15 residues. In DNA, the CDR3 is TGTGCCAGCAGATCGTCCGGCTCAGGTACCGATACGCAGTATTTT. This codes for CASRSSGSGTDTQYF.

The rearrangement uses TRBV2 and TRBJ2-5; 11 nucleotides align to TRBD2. Unmatched junction bases numbered 0, after V lost 0 bases and J lost 3 bases. Germline V lookup: CDR1 SNHLY, CDR2 FYNNEI. This CDR3 comprises 15 residues. The CDR3 reads CASSEALAGEETQYF. CDR3 DNA sequence: TGTGCCAGCAGTGAAGCACTAGCGGGAGAAGAGACCCAGTACTTC. Full variable domain (outside the CDR3, taken from reference TRBV2 and TRBJ2-5): EPEVTQTPSHQVTQMGQEVILRCVPISNHLYFYWYRQILGQKVEFLVSFYNNEISEKSEIFDDQFSVERPDGSNFTLKIRSTKLEDSAMYFCASSEALAGEETQYFGPGTRLLVL.

This clone turned up a few times. The chain recombines TRBV7-9 with TRBJ2-3, with D possibly matching TRBD2 (5 bases). Looked up from germline, CDR1 is SEHNR and CDR2 is FQNEAQ (reference sequence). The CDR3 loop spans 16 amino acids. The V end lost 5 bases, the J end lost 2 bases, and 17 bases lay between the germline ends. In DNA, the CDR3 is TGTGCCAGCAGCCCCCGCGGGTCCCAGAACACAGATACGCAGTATTTT. It encodes CASSPRGSQNTDTQYF.

This clone was seen more than once but under ten times. The rearrangement joins TRBV30 to TRBJ2-5; D might be TRBD2 (5 bases). V was pared by 3 bases and J by 2 bases, with 10 bases between. The CDR3 is 13 residues long. Germline V gene data show CDR1 as GTSNPN and CDR2 as SVGIG (reference sequence). The CDR3: CAWSPGLQETQYF. As DNA, the CDR3 is TGTGCCTGGAGCCCAGGACTGCAAGAGACCCAGTACTTC.

Ten or more counts support this clone. The rearrangement joins TRBV6-6 to TRBJ1-2, with 7 nucleotides matching TRBD1. The CDR3 has 15 amino acids. The V gene end was trimmed by 6 bases and the J gene end by 0 bases; junction bases not matched to a gene: 7. In germline, CDR1 is MNHNY, CDR2 SVGAGI (reference sequence). The CDR3 sequence: CASSSQGVANYGYTF. The CDR3, as DNA: TGTGCCAGCAGCTCCCAGGGGGTAGCTAACTATGGCTACACCTTC.

In its sample, this clone was seen once. The chain links TRBV24-1 to TRBJ2-3, with 8 bases that match TRBD2. The CDR3 spans 15 residues. With 6 bases clipped from V and 4 bases from J, the junction kept 8 bases outside the gene matches. CDR1 is KGHDR and CDR2 is SFDVKD in the germline V gene. CDR3 DNA sequence: TGTGCCACCAGTTTCGGCAAAGCGGGGGCAGATACGCAGTATTTT. It encodes CATSFGKAGADTQYF.

The chain links TRBV6-2 or TRBV6-3 to TRBJ1-3; perhaps TRBD1 as D (6 bases). The CDR3 has 14 amino acids. Deletions cut 2 bases from V and 4 bases from J, with 9 bases between. Per germline, CDR1 MNHEY and CDR2 SVGEGT. The CDR3 sequence is CASSYQGPGNTIYF. The CDR3 DNA is TGTGCCAGCAGTTACCAGGGGCCGGGAAACACCATATATTTT.

In DNA form, the CDR3 reads TGCAGCGTCGGGACAAGAGATCAGCCCCAGCATTTT. Its protein is CSVGTRDQPQHF. The chain couples TRBV29-1 to TRBJ1-5; maybe TRBD1 (6 bases). There are 12 residues in the CDR3. The germline V and J ends were trimmed by 6 bases and 5 bases, with 11 bases remaining between them. CDR1 and CDR2 (germline): SQVTM, ANQGSEA.

The gene calls are TRBV28 and TRBJ2-7; possible D gene TRBD2, 6 bases. The V gene lost 5 bases and the J gene lost 3 bases, with 17 bases spanning the gap. CDR1 and CDR2 from the germline V gene are MDHEN and SYDVKM. This CDR3 contains 15 residues. The CDR3 bases are TGTGCCAGCAGTGAACTCACTAGCAGCTACTACGAGCAGTACTTC. It translates to CASSELTSSYYEQYF.

J is TRBJ1-6 and V is TRBV28; D is unclear. Trimming took off 5 bases at V and 10 bases at J, with 15 bases between the two ends. Germline V gives CDR1 MDHEN, CDR2 SYDVKM. There are 14 residues in the CDR3. CDR3 sequence reads: CASSLGALQSPLHF. The CDR3 bases are TGTGCCAGCAGTCTCGGAGCACTACAATCACCCCTCCACTTT.

The V and J genes are TRBV28 and TRBJ2-4; TRBD2 agrees at 8 bases. The CDR3 is made up of 14 amino acids. The junction had 7 bases not matched to a gene; V was cut back by 4 bases and J by 8 bases. Germline CDR1 reads MDHEN; CDR2 reads SYDVKM. CDR3 bases: TGTGCCAGCAGTTACGGGGGGGCTGAGGACATTCAGTACTTC. Its translation is CASSYGGAEDIQYF.

This chain joins TRBV30 and TRBJ1-1, with a possible D match to TRBD1 (5 bases). The CDR3 has 11 amino acids. V was cut by 7 bases and J by 11 bases, with 17 bases left in between. Germline-derived CDR1 and CDR2 are GTSNPN and SVGIG (reference sequence). This CDR3 reads CAYSSGAEAFF. The CDR3 nucleotides are TGTGCCTACTCGTCTGGGGCCGAGGCTTTCTTT.

J is TRBJ1-1 and V is TRBV19; TRBD1 aligns across 10 bases. J lost 4 bases, V lost 8 bases, and 1 base had no gene match. The CDR3 is 12 amino acids. Germline V gives CDR1 LNHDA, CDR2 SQIVND (reference sequence). The CDR3 DNA sequence: TGTGCCAGTCGGACAGGGGGCACTGAAGCTTTCTTT. It is translated as CASRTGGTEAFF.

The gene calls are TRBV5-4 and TRBJ1-1, with D unresolved. Germline CDR1 is SGHNT and CDR2 is YYREEE (reference sequence). V was trimmed by 0 bases and J by 8 bases, leaving 8 bases between them. The CDR3 contains 12 residues. The CDR3 region is CASSLDQAEAFF. DNA of the CDR3: TGTGCCAGCAGCTTGGATCAGGCGGAAGCTTTCTTT.

The genes are TRBV29-1 and TRBJ1-2; 8 positions agree with TRBD1. Germline lookup yields CDR1 SQVTM and CDR2 ANQGSEA. The CDR3 totals 12 residues. V lost 6 bases and J lost 6; bases outside the gene matches: 6. Here the CDR3 DNA reads TGCAGCGTAGACTGGACAGGGCATGGCTACACCTTC. Translated, it gives CSVDWTGHGYTF.

This clone was seen many times. This sequence joins TRBV29-1 and TRBJ1-5, with D unclear. Trimming stripped 7 bases from V and 0 bases from J, with 13 bases between. Germline V gene sequence: CDR1 SQVTM, CDR2 ANQGSEA. CDR3 length: 14 residues. The CDR3 DNA is TGCAGCGCATCCGGAGAGTCTAGCAATCAGCCCCAGCATTTT. Translation gives CSASGESSNQPQHF.

This chain joins TRBV7-2 and TRBJ2-3; no reliable D call. This CDR3 has 12 residues. V was clipped by 5 bases and J by 6 bases, with 9 bases between them. Germline loops: CDR1 SGHTA, CDR2 FQGNSA. CDR3: CASSVTLDTQYF. CDR3 nucleotide sequence: TGTGCCAGCAGCGTCACTTTGGATACGCAGTATTTT.

The chain couples TRBV10-3 to TRBJ1-5; 8 positions agree with TRBD1. The ends lost 4 bases at V and 7 bases at J; junction bases unmatched: 9. The germline CDR1 and CDR2 sequences are ENHRY and SYGVKD. The CDR3 has 15 amino acids. The DNA for the CDR3 is TGTGCCATCAGTGGAGTCGGACAGGGTAAACAGCCCCAGCATTTT. Translation: CAISGVGQGKQPQHF.

The chain carries TRBV19 and TRBJ1-6; the match to TRBD1 covers 7 bases. The CDR3 extends over 16 amino acids. The V and J ends lost 3 bases and 2 bases, in that order; junction bases with no gene match: 4. From germline, CDR1 is LNHDA and CDR2 SQIVND (reference sequence). The CDR3 loop is CASSIQGTAYNSPLHF. CDR3 nucleotides: TGTGCCAGTAGTATTCAAGGGACAGCCTATAATTCACCCCTCCACTTT. The full variable domain, in which reference TRBV19 and TRBJ1-6 provide the parts outside the CDR3, is DGGITQSPKYLFRKEGQNVTLSCEQNLNHDAMYWYRQDPGQGLRLIYYSQIVNDFQKGDIAEGYSVSREKKESFPLTVTSAQKNPTAFYLCASSIQGTAYNSPLHFGNGTRLTVT.

This chain links TRBV27 with TRBJ2-7, with TRBD2 identical over 7 bases. Germline V gene lookup returns CDR1 MNHEY and CDR2 SMNVEV (reference sequence). The CDR3 totals 19 residues. The trim removed 4 bases at V and 0 bases at J, leaving 18 bases unmatched. The CDR3 DNA reads TGTGCCAGCAGTTACGCACCCCAGCAACTAGCGCAAAGCTCCTACGAGCAGTACTTC. As protein: CASSYAPQQLAQSSYEQYF.

In its sample, this clone was seen once. The J gene is TRBJ1-1, the V gene TRBV11-2; D is perhaps TRBD1 (5 bases). This CDR3 contains 14 residues. V dropped 6 bases and J dropped 3 bases, with 14 bases sitting between them. CDR1 and CDR2 (germline): SGHAT, FQNNGV. The CDR3 sequence is CASRRGKVDTEAFF. CDR3 bases: TGTGCCAGCAGGCGGGGGAAAGTGGACACTGAAGCTTTCTTT.

This chain links TRBV7-9 with TRBJ2-2; D unresolved. Germline lookup yields CDR1 SEHNR and CDR2 FQNEAQ (reference sequence). This CDR3 spans 11 amino acids. The V gene lost 7 bases and the J gene lost 5 bases, with 5 bases spanning the gap. The CDR3 sequence is CASKETGELFF. CDR3 coding DNA: TGTGCCAGCAAGGAGACCGGGGAGCTGTTTTTT.

The chain has TRBV29-1 and TRBJ1-2; a weak D match, TRBD1 (5 bases). Germline V gene data show CDR1 as SQVTM and CDR2 as ANQGSEA. Trimming stripped 0 bases from V and 5 bases from J, with 10 bases between. This CDR3 is built from 13 residues. The CDR3 region has the DNA TGCAGCGTTGAAGATCTGGGGGGGTATGGCTACACCTTC. It specifies CSVEDLGGYGYTF.